These 13 T cell receptor beta chains came from one sample sequenced in a study of cytomegalovirus exposure and HLA in healthy donors. Use of 60 Vbeta and 13 Jbeta primers characterized the PCR. Some clones are missing from TCRdb's copy, which holds only in-frame ones; the method was immunoSEQ multiplex PCR. The repertoire holds approximately 100,000 clones, with 77% as singletons. Sequencing was carried out using PBMCs. The receptors come from a man aged 35 to 55 in good health and CMV-seropositive.

The chain combines TRBV6-1 with TRBJ2-3; 7 bases line up with TRBD1. This CDR3 is 14 amino acids long. V dropped 5 bases and J dropped 0; count of bases not matched to a gene: 2. Germline lookup yields CDR1 MNHNS and CDR2 SASEGT. CDR3 DNA sequence: TGTGCCAGCAGTAAACAGGGGAGCACAGATACGCAGTATTTT. Its protein is CASSKQGSTDTQYF.

CDR3 in DNA: TGCGCCAGCAGCTCAAATAATGAAAAACTGTTTTTT. Residues: CASSSNNEKLFF. This chain joins TRBV5-1 and TRBJ1-4, with no clear D. V was pared by 3 bases and J by 4 bases, with 4 bases between. The germline V gene has CDR1 SGHRS and CDR2 YFSETQ. The CDR3 totals 12 residues.

The rearrangement joins TRBV28 to TRBJ1-6, with TRBD1 matching over 8 bases. CDR3 length: 13 amino acids. Germline values: CDR1 MDHEN, CDR2 SYDVKM. Losses at the gene ends were 6 bases for V and 7 bases for J; bases not matched to a gene: 2. The CDR3 DNA is TGTGCCAGCAGGACAGGGGAGAATTCACCCCTCCACTTT. This sequence encodes CASRTGENSPLHF.

The chain joins TRBV28 to TRBJ2-6; D may be TRBD1 (5 bases). V shed 6 bases and J shed 2 bases, with 11 bases lying between them. Germline V gives CDR1 MDHEN, CDR2 SYDVKM. The CDR3 has 15 residues. For the CDR3, the DNA is TGTGCCAGCAGCCAAGGGGCGGCTGGGGCCAACGTCCTGACTTTC. It yields the protein CASSQGAAGANVLTF.

CDR3: CATQPWGGTHEQYF. CDR3 DNA sequence: TGTGCCACCCAGCCTTGGGGGGGGACTCACGAGCAGTACTTC. The rearrangement links TRBV7-9 to TRBJ2-7, with 7 bases identical to TRBD2. The V segment lost 10 bases and the J segment 5 bases; nucleotides outside the gene matches: 14. The CDR3 totals 14 residues. Germline V gene lookup returns CDR1 SEHNR and CDR2 FQNEAQ (reference sequence).

This chain joins TRBV14 and TRBJ1-4; 8 nucleotides line up with TRBD1. The CDR3 sequence is 14 residues long. V was pared by 5 bases and J by 8 bases, with 7 bases of the junction left unmatched. CDR1 is SGHDN and CDR2 is FVKESK in the germline V gene. The CDR3 reads CASSSWTGYEKLFF. DNA of the CDR3: TGTGCCAGCAGCTCGTGGACAGGGTACGAAAAACTGTTTTTT.

The chain has TRBV6-4 and TRBJ2-3, with TRBD2 matching over 15 bases. V trimming: 3 bases; J trimming: 4 bases; junction bases outside the gene matches: 2. Looked up from germline, CDR1 is MRHNA and CDR2 is SNTAGT. The CDR3 sequence is 16 residues long. CDR3 DNA: TGTGCCAGCAGTGAAGGACTAGCGGGGGGGCCAGATACGCAGTATTTT. Its protein is CASSEGLAGGPDTQYF.

A word on this clone: The junction does not match germline at one end; this may be a read error. The chain has TRBV4-3 and TRBJ1-2; 8 bases fit TRBD1. Germline assignment: CDR1 LGHNA and CDR2 YSLEER. The CDR3 consists of 14 residues. As DNA, the CDR3 is TGCACCAGCAGCCGACGGACAGGGACATATGGCTACACCTTC. Protein sequence: CTSSRRTGTYGYTF.

V and J are TRBV13 and TRBJ2-1, with 10 nucleotides matching TRBD1. Germline V gene sequence: CDR1 PRHDT, CDR2 FYEKMQ (reference sequence). The CDR3 spans 17 residues. Losses at the gene ends were 5 bases for V and 7 bases for J; bases not matched to a gene: 14. The CDR3, as DNA: TGTGCCAGCAGCCCGAGGAGGGGACAGGGGCCTCATAATGAGCAGTTCTTC. Its translation is CASSPRRGQGPHNEQFF.

The chain combines TRBV28 with TRBJ2-3; no reliable D call. The germline V gene has CDR1 MDHEN and CDR2 SYDVKM. The V and J ends lost 3 bases and 4 bases respectively, with 8 bases between them. This CDR3 spans 13 amino acids. The CDR3 bases are TGTGCCAGCAGTTTGAACAACCCAGATACGCAGTATTTT. Translation gives CASSLNNPDTQYF.

The CDR3 DNA follows: TGCGCCAGCAGCCGATTAACGGGACAGGGGGAATCCTACGAGCAGTACTTC. Translation: CASSRLTGQGESYEQYF. V and J are TRBV4-1 and TRBJ2-5, with 11 bases lining up with TRBD1. With the DNA end fitting TRBJ2-7 better, the J assignment may be wrong. The CDR3 is made up of 17 amino acids. Germline V gene data show CDR1 as MGHRA and CDR2 as YSYEKL.

The chain recombines TRBV27 with TRBJ2-3, with TRBD2 identical over 9 bases. In germline, CDR1 is MNHEY, CDR2 SMNVEV (reference sequence). V was clipped by 2 bases and J by 3 bases; unmatched bases: 9. The CDR3 is 17 residues long. The DNA for the CDR3 is TGTGCCAGCAGTTTAGGGGCTAGCGGGGTGGGTACAGATACGCAGTATTTT. Translating it yields CASSLGASGVGTDTQYF.

V usage is TRBV7-2 and J usage is TRBJ1-4; no clear D. Deletions cut 1 base from V and 4 bases from J, with 10 bases between. The CDR3 sequence is 15 residues long. Germline values: CDR1 SGHTA, CDR2 FQGNSA. The CDR3 DNA is TGTGCCAGCAGCTTAGTCGAGGGAGTTAATGAAAAACTGTTTTTT. The encoded protein is CASSLVEGVNEKLFF. Complete variable domain (other parts from reference TRBV7-2 and TRBJ1-4): GAGVSQSPSNKVTEKGKDVELRCDPISGHTALYWYRQSLGQGLEFLIYFQGNSAPDKSGLPSDRFSAERTGGSVSTLTIQRTQQEDSAVYLCASSLVEGVNEKLFFGSGTQLSVL.